The rows below give T cell receptor beta chains drawn from one sample of a study of identical twins. MiXCR, run by TCRdb on the 5' RACE reads, gives a single entry per CDR3 protein. The sample carries 550,000 to 800,000 distinct CDR3 sequences, around 7.4% recorded once. These sequences were also reported in another study, on yellow fever vaccine responses in identical twins.

The specimen was PBMCs. Receptors were obtained from a young woman in good health. Each CDR3 is given with its conserved first and last residue. The D gene is left open where the match is weak. Not all rows give a size; the values are once, few, many and, for expanded clones, a class.

v_gene	abundance	d_gene	j_gene	CDR3nt	CDR3aa
TRBV15	NA	NA	TRBJ1-1	TGTGCCACCAGCAGATATGACTCTTCGAACACTGAAGCTTTCTTT	CATSRYDSSNTEAFF
TRBV20-1	many	NA	TRBJ2-3	TGCAGTGCTAGAGCTCGGACTACAACAGATACGCAGTATTTT	CSARARTTTDTQYF
TRBV20-1	few	TRBD1	TRBJ2-7	TGCAGTGCGGACTCCCCCGGGACAGGGAACTACGAGCAGTACTTC	CSADSPGTGNYEQYF
TRBV5-6	NA	TRBD1	TRBJ1-1	TGTGCCAGCAGCTTCAGACAGGGGATGAACACTGAAGCTTTCTTT	CASSFRQGMNTEAFF
TRBV29-1	many	NA	TRBJ1-1	TGCAGCGCCCAGGGAAGTGGAACTGAAGCTTTCTTT	CSAQGSGTEAFF
TRBV29-1	many	NA	TRBJ2-7	TGCAGCGTTGGGTCGCGAGGGGACGAGCAGTACTTC	CSVGSRGDEQYF
TRBV4-2	NA	NA	TRBJ2-6	TGTGCCAGCAGCCTTAAGACGGAGGGTGCCTCTGGGGCCAACGTCCTGACTTTC	CASSLKTEGASGANVLTF
TRBV15	few	TRBD1	TRBJ1-5	TGTGCCACCAGCAGAGTGCGGGACAGGGATAGCAATCAGCCCCAGCATTTT	CATSRVRDRDSNQPQHF
TRBV12-3/TRBV12-4	NA	TRBD2	TRBJ2-1	TGTGCCAGCAGACCAACTAGCGGCCCAAGGGATGAGCAGTTCTTC	CASRPTSGPRDEQFF
TRBV20-1	few	TRBD2	TRBJ2-7	TGCAGTGTTAAACGGGAGGGCTCCTACGAGCAGTACTTC	CSVKREGSYEQYF
TRBV2	NA	TRBD1	TRBJ2-5	TGTGCCAGCAAGGACAGGAGGGAGACCCAGTACTTC	CASKDRRETQYF
TRBV12-3/TRBV12-4	NA	NA	TRBJ1-4	TGTGCCAGCAGTCCGGACAGCAAGAATGAAAAACTGTTTTTT	CASSPDSKNEKLFF
TRBV21-1	many	NA	TRBJ2-5	TGTGCCAGCAGCAAGTTGGACAGGGCGGAGGAGATAGAGACCCAGTACTTC	CASSKLDRAEEIETQYF
TRBV5-1	few	NA	TRBJ2-1	TGCGCCAGCAGGCAGGGGGACTACTACAATGAGCAGTTCTTC	CASRQGDYYNEQFF
TRBV13	NA	TRBD2	TRBJ2-2	TGTGCCAGCTGCCCGACTAGCGGGGGGCTCGGCACCGGGGAGCTGTTTTTT	CASCPTSGGLGTGELFF
TRBV29-1	few	NA	TRBJ2-7	TGCAGCGTTGGGGGCAGCCAATACGAGCAGTACTTC	CSVGGSQYEQYF
TRBV3-1	few	NA	TRBJ2-2	TGTGCCAGCAGCCCGTTAACAAGGAACACCGGGGAGCTGTTTTTT	CASSPLTRNTGELFF
TRBV7-9	few	TRBD2	TRBJ2-7	TGTGCCAGCAACCCAGGAGCGGGAGACGCCTACGAGCAGTACTTC	CASNPGAGDAYEQYF
TRBV5-1	NA	TRBD2	TRBJ2-1	TGCGCCAGCAGCTTGTTTGGGACTAGCGGGACACATGAGCAGTTCTTC	CASSLFGTSGTHEQFF
TRBV20-1	few	TRBD1	TRBJ2-7	TGCAGTGCTAGACCACCGGGACAGAGATTACTTGGCGAGCAGTACTTC	CSARPPGQRLLGEQYF
TRBV18	few	TRBD1	TRBJ1-5	TGTGCCAGCTCACCGGGACAGGGGAATTTTCAGCCCCAGCATTTT	CASSPGQGNFQPQHF
TRBV6-5	few	TRBD1	TRBJ1-1	TGTGCCAGCAGTTACTTTGGGACAGGGCTGAACACTGAAGCTTTCTTT	CASSYFGTGLNTEAFF
TRBV29-1	few	TRBD1	TRBJ2-7	TGCAGCGCCCAAGACTCAGGGGGCGGGTACGAGCAGTACTTC	CSAQDSGGGYEQYF
TRBV19	few	NA	TRBJ1-1	TGTGCCAGTAGTAGCATCCGGGGCCGAGATCACGCTGAAGCTTTCTTT	CASSSIRGRDHAEAFF
TRBV4-2	once	NA	TRBJ2-7	TGTGCCAGCAGCTACGAGCGAGAGTCTTCCTACGAGCAGTACTTC	CASSYERESSYEQYF
TRBV20-1	few	TRBD2	TRBJ2-1	TGCAGTGCTAGAGATTTGGCTAGCGGGAGCTCGGGGGGGCAGTTCTTC	CSARDLASGSSGGQFF
TRBV10-3	NA	NA	TRBJ2-2	TGTGCCATCAGGAAGACTGAGAACACCGGGGAGCTGTTTTTT	CAIRKTENTGELFF
TRBV7-9	NA	TRBD2	TRBJ2-5	TGTGCCAGCAGCCCTCTGGGCGGGGGGGAGGAGACCCAGTACTTC	CASSPLGGGEETQYF
TRBV7-2	NA	TRBD2	TRBJ2-7	TGTGCCAGCACCATCGGGGGACTAGGATCCTACGAGCAGTACTTC	CASTIGGLGSYEQYF
TRBV3-1	NA	NA	TRBJ2-1	TGTGCCAGCAGCCAATCGACTAAACCGGAGTTCTTC	CASSQSTKPEFF
TRBV7-2	many	NA	TRBJ1-2	TGTGCCAGCAACGATAGACGGAAGAACTATGGCTACACCTTC	CASNDRRKNYGYTF
TRBV18	few	TRBD1	TRBJ2-1	TGTGCCAGCTCTCCACCGGGACAGACCTCCTACAATGAGCAGTTCTTC	CASSPPGQTSYNEQFF
TRBV29-1	few	NA	TRBJ2-1	TGCAGCGTTGTCAGGGACAATGAGCAGTTCTTC	CSVVRDNEQFF
TRBV29-1	NA	NA	TRBJ2-2	TGCAGCGCTACCTATGGAGCTAGCGCGAACACCGGGGAGCTGTTTTTT	CSATYGASANTGELFF
TRBV5-1	NA	NA	TRBJ1-2	TGCGCCAGCAGCACAGACAGGATCTATGGCTACACCTTC	CASSTDRIYGYTF
TRBV4-1	NA	TRBD2	TRBJ2-3	TGCGCCAGCAGCCAGGTGGGACTAGCGGGAGGGCCCACCCGCACAGATACGCAGTATTTT	CASSQVGLAGGPTRTDTQYF
TRBV5-6	NA	NA	TRBJ1-4	TGTGCCAGCAGCTTGACGGGGGAGGGGGATGAAAAACTGTTTTTT	CASSLTGEGDEKLFF
TRBV3-1	NA	NA	TRBJ2-3	TGTGCCAGCAGCCAAGGATTGGTTACGCAGTATTTT	CASSQGLVTQYF
TRBV7-9	few	NA	TRBJ1-5	TGTGCCAGCAGCCCCAGCGGACAGATGAATCAGCCCCAGCATTTT	CASSPSGQMNQPQHF
TRBV7-2	many	TRBD1	TRBJ2-1	TGTGCCAGCAGCTTATACACAGGGGGCTACGATGAGCAGTTCTTC	CASSLYTGGYDEQFF
TRBV4-1	few	TRBD2	TRBJ2-7	TGCGCCAGCAGCCAGGTTACTAGCGCCGCGTCCTACGAGCAGTACTTC	CASSQVTSAASYEQYF
TRBV11-2	many	NA	TRBJ2-7	TGTGCCAGCAGCCCCAGGACAGAACCTTCCTACGAGCAGTACTTC	CASSPRTEPSYEQYF
TRBV5-1	NA	NA	TRBJ2-6	TGCGCCAGCAGCTTACCAATCTCTGGGGCCAACGTCCTGACTTTC	CASSLPISGANVLTF
TRBV28	NA	TRBD1	TRBJ1-2	TGTGCCAGCTGGAACCGGGACAGCCTTAACTATGGCTACACCTTC	CASWNRDSLNYGYTF
TRBV12-3/TRBV12-4	many	NA	TRBJ1-2	TGTGCCAGCAGCCGCGGGCCCTATGGCTACACCTTC	CASSRGPYGYTF
TRBV6-4	NA	NA	TRBJ2-3	TGTGCCAGCAGTGACTCGGAGGGGGGAACAGATACGCAGTATTTT	CASSDSEGGTDTQYF